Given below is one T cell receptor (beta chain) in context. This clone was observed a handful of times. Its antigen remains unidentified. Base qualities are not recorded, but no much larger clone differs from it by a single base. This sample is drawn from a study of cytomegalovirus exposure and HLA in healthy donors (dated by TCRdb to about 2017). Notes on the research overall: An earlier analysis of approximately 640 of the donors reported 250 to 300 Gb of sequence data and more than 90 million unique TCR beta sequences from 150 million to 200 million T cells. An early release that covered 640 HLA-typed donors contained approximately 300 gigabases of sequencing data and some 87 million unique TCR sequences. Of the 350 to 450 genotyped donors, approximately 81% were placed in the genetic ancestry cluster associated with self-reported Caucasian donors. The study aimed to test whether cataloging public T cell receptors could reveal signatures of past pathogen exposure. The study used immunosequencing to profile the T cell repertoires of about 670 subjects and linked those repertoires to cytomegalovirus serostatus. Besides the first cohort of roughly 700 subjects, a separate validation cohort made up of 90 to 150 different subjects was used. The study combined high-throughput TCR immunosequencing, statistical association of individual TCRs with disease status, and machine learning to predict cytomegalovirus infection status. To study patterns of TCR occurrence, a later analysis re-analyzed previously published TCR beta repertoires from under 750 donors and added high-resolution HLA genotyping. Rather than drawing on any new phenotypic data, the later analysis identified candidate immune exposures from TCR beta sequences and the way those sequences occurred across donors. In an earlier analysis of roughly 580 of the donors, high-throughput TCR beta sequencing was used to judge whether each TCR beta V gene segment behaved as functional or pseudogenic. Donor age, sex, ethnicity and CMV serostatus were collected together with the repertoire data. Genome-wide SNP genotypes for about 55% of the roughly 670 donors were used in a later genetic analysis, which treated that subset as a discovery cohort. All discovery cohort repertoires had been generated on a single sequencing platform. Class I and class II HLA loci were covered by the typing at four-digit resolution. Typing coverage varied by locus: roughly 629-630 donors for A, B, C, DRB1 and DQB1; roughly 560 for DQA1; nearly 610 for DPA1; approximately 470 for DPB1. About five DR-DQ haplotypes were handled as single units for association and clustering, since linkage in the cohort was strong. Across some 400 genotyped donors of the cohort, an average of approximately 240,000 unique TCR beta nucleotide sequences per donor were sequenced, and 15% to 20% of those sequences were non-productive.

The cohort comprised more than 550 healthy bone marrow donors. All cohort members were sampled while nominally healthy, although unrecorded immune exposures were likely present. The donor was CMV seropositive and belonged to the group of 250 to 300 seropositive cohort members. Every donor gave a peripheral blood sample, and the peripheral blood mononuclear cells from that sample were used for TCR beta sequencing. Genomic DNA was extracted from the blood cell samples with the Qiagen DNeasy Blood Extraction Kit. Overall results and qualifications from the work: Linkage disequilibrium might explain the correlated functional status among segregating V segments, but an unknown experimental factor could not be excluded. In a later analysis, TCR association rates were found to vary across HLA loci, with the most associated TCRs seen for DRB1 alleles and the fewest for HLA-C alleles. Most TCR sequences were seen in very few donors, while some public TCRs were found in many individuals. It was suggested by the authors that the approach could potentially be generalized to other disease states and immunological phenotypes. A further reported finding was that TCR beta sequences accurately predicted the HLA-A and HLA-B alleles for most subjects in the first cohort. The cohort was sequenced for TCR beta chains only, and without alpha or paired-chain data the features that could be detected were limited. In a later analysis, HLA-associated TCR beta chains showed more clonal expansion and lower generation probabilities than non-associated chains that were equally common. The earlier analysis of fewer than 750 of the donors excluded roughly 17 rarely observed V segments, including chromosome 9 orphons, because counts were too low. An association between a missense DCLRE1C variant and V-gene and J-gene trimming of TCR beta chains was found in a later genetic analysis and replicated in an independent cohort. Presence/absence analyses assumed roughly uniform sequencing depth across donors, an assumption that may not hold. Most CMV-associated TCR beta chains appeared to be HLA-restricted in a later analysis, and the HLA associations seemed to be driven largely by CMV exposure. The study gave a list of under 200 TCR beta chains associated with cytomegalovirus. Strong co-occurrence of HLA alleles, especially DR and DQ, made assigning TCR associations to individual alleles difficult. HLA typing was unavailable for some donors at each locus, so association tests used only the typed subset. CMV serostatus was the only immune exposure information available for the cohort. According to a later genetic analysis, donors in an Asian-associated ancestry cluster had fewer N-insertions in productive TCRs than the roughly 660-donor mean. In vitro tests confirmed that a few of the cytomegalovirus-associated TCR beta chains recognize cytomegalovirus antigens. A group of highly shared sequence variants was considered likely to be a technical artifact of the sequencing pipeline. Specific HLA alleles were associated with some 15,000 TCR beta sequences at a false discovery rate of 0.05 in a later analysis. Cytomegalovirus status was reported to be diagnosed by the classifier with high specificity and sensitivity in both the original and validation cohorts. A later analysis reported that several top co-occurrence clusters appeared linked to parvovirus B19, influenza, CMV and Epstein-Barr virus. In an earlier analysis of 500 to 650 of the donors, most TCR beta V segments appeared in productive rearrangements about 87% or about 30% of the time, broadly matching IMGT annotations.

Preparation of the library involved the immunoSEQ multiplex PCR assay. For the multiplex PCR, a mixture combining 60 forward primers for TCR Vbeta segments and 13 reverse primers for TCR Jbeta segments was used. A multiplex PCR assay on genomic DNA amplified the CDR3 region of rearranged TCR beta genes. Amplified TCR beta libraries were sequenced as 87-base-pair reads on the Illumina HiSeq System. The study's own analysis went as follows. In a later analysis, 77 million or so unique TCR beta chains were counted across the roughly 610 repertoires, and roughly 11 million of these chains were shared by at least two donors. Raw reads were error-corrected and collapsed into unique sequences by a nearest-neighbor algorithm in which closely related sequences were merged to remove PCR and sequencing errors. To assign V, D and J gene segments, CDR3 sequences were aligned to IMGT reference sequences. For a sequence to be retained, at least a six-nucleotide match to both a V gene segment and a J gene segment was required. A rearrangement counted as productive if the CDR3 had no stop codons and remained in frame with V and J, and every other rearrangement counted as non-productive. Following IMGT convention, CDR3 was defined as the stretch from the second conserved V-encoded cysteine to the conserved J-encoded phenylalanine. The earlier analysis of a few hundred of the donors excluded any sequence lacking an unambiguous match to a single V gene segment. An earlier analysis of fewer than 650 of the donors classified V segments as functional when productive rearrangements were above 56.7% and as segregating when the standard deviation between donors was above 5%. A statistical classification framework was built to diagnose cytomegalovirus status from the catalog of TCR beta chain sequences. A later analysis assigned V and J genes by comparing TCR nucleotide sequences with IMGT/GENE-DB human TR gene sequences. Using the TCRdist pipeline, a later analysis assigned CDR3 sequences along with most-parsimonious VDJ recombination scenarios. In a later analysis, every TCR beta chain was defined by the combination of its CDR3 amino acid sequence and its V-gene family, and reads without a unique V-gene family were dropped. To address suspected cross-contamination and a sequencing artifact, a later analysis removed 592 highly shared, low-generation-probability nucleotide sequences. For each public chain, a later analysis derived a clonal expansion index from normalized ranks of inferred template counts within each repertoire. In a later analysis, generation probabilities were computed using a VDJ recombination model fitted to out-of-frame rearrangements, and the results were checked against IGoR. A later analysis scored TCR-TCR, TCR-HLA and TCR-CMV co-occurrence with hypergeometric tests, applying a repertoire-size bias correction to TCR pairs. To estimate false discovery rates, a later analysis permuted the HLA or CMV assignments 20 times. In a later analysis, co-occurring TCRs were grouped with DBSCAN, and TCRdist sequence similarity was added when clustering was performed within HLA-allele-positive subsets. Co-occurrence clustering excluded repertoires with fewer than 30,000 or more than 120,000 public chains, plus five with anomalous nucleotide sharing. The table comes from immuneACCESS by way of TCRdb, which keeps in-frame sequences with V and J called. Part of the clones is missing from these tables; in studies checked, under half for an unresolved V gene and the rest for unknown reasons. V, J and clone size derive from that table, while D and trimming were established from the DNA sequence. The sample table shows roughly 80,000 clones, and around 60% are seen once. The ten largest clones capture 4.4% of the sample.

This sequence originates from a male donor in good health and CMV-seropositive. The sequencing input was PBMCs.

The CDR3: CASSLVAGEAFF. In nucleotide form, the sequence is TGTGCCAGCAGCTTGGTGGCAGGCGAAGCTTTCTTT. The chain employs TRBV5-6 and TRBJ1-1; too little of a D gene remains to name it. Relative to germline, V is 0 bases shorter and J is 8 bases shorter, with 8 bases between their ends. From the cysteine through the phenylalanine, the CDR3 covers 12 amino acids. The read is trimmed to its CDR3 DNA, 36 bases read in frame from base 1. From the germline V gene, CDR1 is SGHDT and CDR2 is YYEEEE.